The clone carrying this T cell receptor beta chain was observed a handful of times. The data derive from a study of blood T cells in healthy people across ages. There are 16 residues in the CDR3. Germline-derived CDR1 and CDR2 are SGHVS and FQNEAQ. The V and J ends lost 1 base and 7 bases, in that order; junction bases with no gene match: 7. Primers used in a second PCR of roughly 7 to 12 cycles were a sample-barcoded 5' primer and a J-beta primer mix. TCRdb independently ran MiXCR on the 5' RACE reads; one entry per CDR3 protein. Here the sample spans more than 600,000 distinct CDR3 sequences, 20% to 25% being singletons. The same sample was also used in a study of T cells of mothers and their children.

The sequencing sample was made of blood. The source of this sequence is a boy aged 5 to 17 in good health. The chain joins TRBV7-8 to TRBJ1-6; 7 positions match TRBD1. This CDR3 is CASSLEFRQGNSPLHF. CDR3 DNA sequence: TGTGCCAGCAGCTTAGAATTTCGACAGGGAAATTCACCCCTCCACTTT. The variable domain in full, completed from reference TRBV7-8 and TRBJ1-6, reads GAGVSQSPRYKVAKRGQDVALRCDPISGHVSLFWYQQALGQGPEFLTYFQNEAQLDKSGLPSDRFFAERPEGSVSTLKIQRTQQEDSAVYLCASSLEFRQGNSPLHFGNGTRLTVT.